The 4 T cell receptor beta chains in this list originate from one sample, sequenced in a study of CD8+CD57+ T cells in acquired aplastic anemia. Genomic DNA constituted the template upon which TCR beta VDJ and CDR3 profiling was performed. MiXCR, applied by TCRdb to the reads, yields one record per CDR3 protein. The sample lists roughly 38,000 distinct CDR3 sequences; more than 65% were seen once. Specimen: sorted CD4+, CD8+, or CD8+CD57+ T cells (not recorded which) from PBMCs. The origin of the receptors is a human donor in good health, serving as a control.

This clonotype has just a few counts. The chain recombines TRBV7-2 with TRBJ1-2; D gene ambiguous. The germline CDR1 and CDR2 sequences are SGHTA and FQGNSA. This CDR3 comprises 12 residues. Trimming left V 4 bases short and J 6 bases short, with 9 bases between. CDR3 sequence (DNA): TGTGCCAGCAGCTCTTCGGTGAATGGCTACACCTTC. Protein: CASSSSVNGYTF.

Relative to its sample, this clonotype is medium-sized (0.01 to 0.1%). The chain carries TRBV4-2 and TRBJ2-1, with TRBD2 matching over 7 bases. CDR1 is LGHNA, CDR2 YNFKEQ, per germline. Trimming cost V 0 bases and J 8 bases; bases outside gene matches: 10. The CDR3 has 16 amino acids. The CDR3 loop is CASSQEAGSGPDEQFF. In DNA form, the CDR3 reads TGTGCCAGCAGCCAAGAGGCCGGTAGCGGGCCGGATGAGCAGTTCTTC.

The DNA of the CDR3 is TGTGCCACCAGCTTCCGACAGGCCCCGACCGGGGCCAACGTCCTGACTTTC. Protein sequence: CATSFRQAPTGANVLTF. J is TRBJ2-6 and V is TRBV15; tentatively, D is TRBD1 (6 bases). V was pared by 5 bases and J by 4 bases, with 18 bases between. The CDR3 length is 17 residues. In germline, CDR1 is LNHNV, CDR2 YYDKDF (reference sequence).

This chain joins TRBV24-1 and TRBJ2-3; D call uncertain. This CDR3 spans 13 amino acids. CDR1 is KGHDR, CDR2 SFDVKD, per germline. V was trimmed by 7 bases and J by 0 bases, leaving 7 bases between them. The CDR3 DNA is TGTGCCACCAGCTCCCAGAGCACAGATACGCAGTATTTT. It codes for CATSSQSTDTQYF.